The 9 T cell receptor beta chains below were found in one sample sequenced in a study of CD8+ T cells in alopecia areata. Reverse transcription of extracted RNA yielded cDNA, which provided the sequencing template. Sequencing used immunoSEQ multiplex PCR; TCRdb keeps in-frame clones, though not all of them. Of 150,000 to 200,000 clones in the sample, around 57% were seen once. The sample was CD4+ T cells sorted from blood. Every receptor here comes from a human donor in good health.

V and J are TRBV5-1 and TRBJ1-5; possibly TRBD1 for D (6 bases). V was pared by 3 bases and J by 7 bases, with 11 bases between. Per germline, CDR1 SGHRS and CDR2 YFSETQ. The CDR3 is 13 amino acids. CDR3 protein: CASSSGAGQPQHF. The CDR3 bases are TGCGCCAGCAGCTCGGGGGCAGGGCAGCCCCAGCATTTT. Looking up the rest from reference TRBV5-1 and TRBJ1-5 gives the full variable domain: KAGVTQTPRYLIKTRGQQVTLSCSPISGHRSVSWYQQTPGQGLQFLFEYFSETQRNKGNFPGRFSGRQFSNSRSEMNVSTLELGDSALYLCASSSGAGQPQHFGDGTRLSIL.

This clone was seen a handful of times. The rearrangement joins TRBV29-1 to TRBJ1-2; no reliable D call. Trimming removed 7 bases from V and 3 bases from J, with 9 bases in between. Germline V lookup: CDR1 SQVTM, CDR2 ANQGSEA. The CDR3 runs to 11 residues. The CDR3 loop is CSGETYYGYTF. DNA of the CDR3: TGCAGCGGAGAGACCTACTATGGCTACACCTTC.

The chain is built from TRBV30 and TRBJ2-2; the D is unclear. From germline, CDR1 is GTSNPN and CDR2 SVGIG (reference sequence). This CDR3 is built from 15 residues. V lost 0 bases, J lost 1 base, and 9 bases lay in between. CDR3: CAWSVPWGNTGELFF. The CDR3 nucleotides are TGTGCCTGGAGTGTTCCCTGGGGGAACACCGGGGAGCTGTTTTTT.

The chain combines TRBV14 with TRBJ1-2, with 7 positions matching TRBD1. Germline assignment: CDR1 SGHDN and CDR2 FVKESK. The junction had 1 base not matched to a gene; V was cut back by 1 base and J by 2 bases. The CDR3 runs to 14 residues. In DNA, the CDR3 is TGTGCCAGCAGCCAAGGACAGGGAAACTATGGCTACACCTTC. Its translation: CASSQGQGNYGYTF.

The CDR3 nucleotides read TGTGCCAGCAGGGCGGACGTCACTGAAGCTTTCTTT. Residues: CASRADVTEAFF. The V call is TRBV25-1, the J call TRBJ1-1; D uncertain. CDR1 MGHDK and CDR2 SYGVNS come from the germline V gene. V lost 6 bases and J 4 bases, leaving 9 bases between the germline ends. This CDR3 spans 12 amino acids.

This clone was counted a single time. The V gene is TRBV6-6, the J gene TRBJ1-2; TRBD1 matches 7 bases. The CDR3 runs 13 residues. With V trimmed by 6 bases and J by 2 bases, 3 bases remained unmatched. The V gene's germline CDR1 is MNHNY and CDR2 SVGAGI (reference sequence). The CDR3 protein is CASRIQGNYGYTF. For the CDR3, the DNA is TGTGCCAGCAGGATACAGGGGAACTATGGCTACACCTTC.

The chain links TRBV7-3 to TRBJ2-3; possibly TRBD1 for D (5 bases). Trimming left V 0 bases short and J 6 bases short, with 7 bases between. Germline CDR1 and CDR2: SGHTA and FQGTGA. This CDR3 contains 13 residues. CDR3 DNA: TGTGCCAGCAGCTTAACAAACAGGGATACGCAGTATTTT. It translates to CASSLTNRDTQYF.

The CDR3 DNA follows: TGTGCCAGCAGTGTCCGGGACTACGTTATGTACGAGCAGTACTTC. Protein: CASSVRDYVMYEQYF. This chain connects TRBV2 to TRBJ2-7, with TRBD2 identical over 7 bases. The CDR3 is 15 residues long. V shed 4 bases and J 4 bases; nucleotides not matched to a gene: 10. Germline-derived CDR1 and CDR2 are SNHLY and FYNNEI.

V gene TRBV5-1 combines with J gene TRBJ1-2; unclear D gene. V was clipped by 4 bases and J by 6 bases, with 7 bases between them. Germline assignment: CDR1 SGHRS and CDR2 YFSETQ. The CDR3 consists of 11 residues. CDR3 DNA: TGCGCCAGCAGCGGCAGAGATGGCTACACCTTC. It specifies CASSGRDGYTF.